Each of the 27 T cell receptor beta chains below was sequenced from the same sample in a study of blood T cells in healthy people across ages (dated by TCRdb to between 2014 and 2016). Library generation was performed with 5' RACE. For sequencing, an Illumina HiSeq 2500 was employed. The second PCR ran for roughly 7 to 12 cycles and used a J-beta primer mix along with a sample-barcoded 5' primer. The public reads were quality trimmed at Q25 with fastp and then assembled into clones with MiXCR by TCRdb, keeping productive beta chains. Each entry is one CDR3 protein sequence, shown with its most common DNA and genes. The sample has nearly 800,000 distinct CDR3 sequences on record, 25% of them singletons. The top ten constitute around 3.6% of the sample. The same data also contributed to another study, on T cells of mothers and their children.

The sample consisted of blood. The receptors stem from a boy aged 5 to 17 in good health.

This clonotype was detected a few times. One junction end disagrees with the germline gene, perhaps due to a read error. The rearrangement uses TRBV5-5 and TRBJ2-2, with D possibly being TRBD1 (6 bases). The CDR3 consists of 15 residues. Germline loops: CDR1 SGHKS, CDR2 YYEKEE (reference sequence). The CDR3 nucleotides are TGCGCCAGCAGCTTGTCACAGGGGAACACCGGGGAGCTGTTTTTT. Amino acids: CASSLSQGNTGELFF.

This clonotype was seen a handful of times. The chain recombines TRBV24-1 with TRBJ2-3; D is unclear. V was shortened by 2 bases and J by 3 bases, with 2 bases between the two germline ends. CDR1 and CDR2 from the germline V gene are KGHDR and SFDVKD. This CDR3 contains 12 residues. This CDR3 reads CATSDSTDTQYF. The CDR3 nucleotides are TGTGCCACCAGTGATTCGACAGATACGCAGTATTTT.

The V gene is TRBV27, the J gene TRBJ2-5; the D is unclear. The DNA matches TRBJ2-1 better at its end, which makes the J call doubtful. The CDR3 runs to 14 residues. Germline V gives CDR1 MNHEY, CDR2 SMNVEV (reference sequence). DNA of the CDR3: TGTGCCAGCAGTTTATACCTGGCGAGAAATGAGCAGTTCTTC. It translates to CASSLYLARNEQFF.

The genes are TRBV27 and TRBJ2-7, with TRBD1 identical over 11 bases. V trimming: 11 bases; J trimming: 5 bases; junction bases outside the gene matches: 5. The CDR3 consists of 12 residues. Per the germline V gene, CDR1 is MNHEY and CDR2 is SMNVEV (reference sequence). The CDR3: CAGTGGGNEQYF. For the CDR3, the DNA is TGTGCCGGGACAGGGGGTGGCAACGAGCAGTACTTC.

This clonotype was observed a few times. This chain joins TRBV28 and TRBJ2-1; 7 bases are a match to TRBD1. Per the germline V gene, CDR1 is MDHEN and CDR2 is SYDVKM. This CDR3 contains 14 residues. V shed 8 bases, J shed 4 bases, and the junction held 8 bases outside the gene matches. The CDR3 protein is CASRPGTAYNEQFF. CDR3 coding DNA: TGTGCCAGCCGCCCCGGGACAGCTTACAATGAGCAGTTCTTC.

The rearrangement joins TRBV29-1 to TRBJ2-7; D is ambiguous. Germline loops: CDR1 SQVTM, CDR2 ANQGSEA. The V end was cut by 4 bases, the J end by 2 bases, with 12 bases between. The CDR3 sequence is 13 residues long. Here the CDR3 DNA reads TGCAGCGTTGGAAGCCTGAGACCCTACGAGCAGTACTTC. Protein sequence: CSVGSLRPYEQYF.

Only one count was recorded for this clonotype. The chain uses TRBV12-5 and TRBJ1-2; weak D call: TRBD1 (5 bases). The germline V gene encodes CDR1 LGHNT and CDR2 FRNRAP. The CDR3 spans 13 residues. V shed 7 bases and J shed 4 bases, with 13 bases lying between them. The CDR3 DNA sequence: TGTGCTAGTGCTCAGACAGAAACCTATGGCTACACCTTC. Residues: CASAQTETYGYTF.

The J gene is TRBJ1-1, the V gene TRBV30, with a tentative D call TRBD1 (5 bases). The CDR3 contains 14 residues. The V end lost 4 bases, the J end lost 3 bases, and 15 bases lay between the germline ends. CDR1 GTSNPN and CDR2 SVGIG come from the germline V gene (reference sequence). The CDR3 sequence is CAWTGDRRDTEAFF. CDR3 nucleotide sequence: TGTGCCTGGACTGGGGACCGTAGGGACACTGAAGCTTTCTTT.

The CDR3 DNA follows: TGTGCCAGCAGCTTCCGGGACCCTAACGGAGGAAACATTCAGTACTTC. Protein sequence: CASSFRDPNGGNIQYF. The chain joins TRBV7-9 to TRBJ2-4; D might be TRBD1 or TRBD2, each matching 5 bases. The germline V and J ends were trimmed by 3 bases and 6 bases, with 18 bases remaining between them. Germline V gives CDR1 SEHNR, CDR2 FQNEAQ (reference sequence). The length of the CDR3 is 16 residues.

The chain uses TRBV29-1 and TRBJ2-3, with D uncertain. The ends were cut back, 3 bases at V and 6 bases at J, with 13 bases in the middle. The CDR3 loop spans 13 amino acids. Germline CDR1 SQVTM, CDR2 ANQGSEA. The CDR3 loop reads CSVDSFTKDTQYF. In DNA, the CDR3 is TGCAGCGTTGACTCGTTCACGAAGGATACGCAGTATTTT.

This clonotype came up a few times. The rearrangement uses TRBV20-1 and TRBJ2-3; 9 bases agree with TRBD2. CDR3 length: 14 amino acids. Germline V gives CDR1 DFQATT, CDR2 SNEGSKA (reference sequence). The junction had 7 bases not matched to a gene; V was cut back by 5 bases and J by 4 bases. The CDR3 DNA sequence: TGCAGTGCTGTAGCGGGAGTGTGGGCAGATACGCAGTATTTT. It yields the protein CSAVAGVWADTQYF.

The V and J genes are TRBV4-1 and TRBJ2-1; 12 nucleotides line up with TRBD2. The CDR3 runs 17 residues. V was pared by 1 base and J by 9 bases, with 10 bases of the junction left unmatched. CDR1 is MGHRA and CDR2 is YSYEKL in the germline V gene. The CDR3 is CASSQVSRLAGDREQFF. In DNA form, the CDR3 reads TGCGCCAGCAGCCAAGTTTCAAGACTAGCGGGAGATCGTGAGCAGTTCTTC.

This clonotype has just a few counts. The chain combines TRBV15 with TRBJ2-2; the D gene is possibly TRBD1 (6 bases). V lost 0 bases to trimming and J lost 1 base, with 18 bases between them. CDR1 is LNHNV and CDR2 is YYDKDF in the germline V gene (reference sequence). The CDR3 spans 19 residues. The CDR3 DNA reads as TGTGCCACCAGCAGAGATAACGGTTGGGGGACACTGAACACCGGGGAGCTGTTTTTT. This translates into CATSRDNGWGTLNTGELFF.

This clonotype was detected ten times or more. This chain uses TRBV20-1 with TRBJ2-7; D not certain. This CDR3 region has 13 residues. Germline V gene lookup returns CDR1 DFQATT and CDR2 SNEGSKA (reference sequence). V lost 2 bases to trimming and J lost 4 bases, with 12 bases between them. The CDR3 reads CSARYLERYEQYF. For the CDR3, the DNA is TGCAGTGCTAGATACCTGGAGAGGTACGAGCAGTACTTC.

There are a few counts of this clonotype. The CDR3 protein is CASSRTAGSYEQYF. The CDR3 bases are TGTGCCAGCAGTCGGACAGCCGGGTCCTACGAGCAGTACTTC. V gene TRBV12-3 or TRBV12-4 combines with J gene TRBJ2-5, with a weak D call TRBD1 (6 bases). The J call may be faulty, since TRBJ2-7 better matches the DNA end. The CDR3 consists of 14 residues.

There are a few counts of this clonotype. This chain joins TRBV20-1 and TRBJ1-1, with a weak D call TRBD1 (5 bases). V was cut by 3 bases and J by 0 bases, with 11 bases left in between. CDR1 DFQATT and CDR2 SNEGSKA come from the germline V gene (reference sequence). This CDR3 contains 14 residues. The CDR3 loop is CSASQGQLNTEAFF. The CDR3 coding sequence is TGCAGTGCTAGCCAAGGACAATTGAACACTGAAGCTTTCTTT.

This chain links TRBV20-1 with TRBJ2-5; 11 positions match TRBD2. The CDR3 runs 14 residues. J was trimmed by 5 bases and V by 5 bases; bases with no gene match: 7. Germline CDR1 is DFQATT and CDR2 is SNEGSKA (reference sequence). The CDR3: CSAFSGGAGETQYF. The CDR3 DNA reads TGCAGTGCTTTTAGCGGGGGGGCGGGGGAGACCCAGTACTTC.

This clonotype has at least ten counts. This chain connects TRBV5-1 to TRBJ2-7, with TRBD1 matching over 9 bases. The CDR3 extends over 13 amino acids. J gave up 5 bases and V 7 bases, and 7 bases lay outside the gene matches. Germline assignment: CDR1 SGHRS and CDR2 YFSETQ. CDR3 DNA: TGCGCCAGCCTCGGGACAGGGAACAACGAGCAGTACTTC. This encodes CASLGTGNNEQYF.

This clonotype was counted only a few times. The rearrangement joins TRBV12-3 or TRBV12-4 to TRBJ1-2, with 9 bases lining up with TRBD1. This CDR3 is built from 13 residues. With V trimmed by 5 bases and J by 7 bases, 5 bases remained unmatched. CDR3 protein: CASSNRGQGGYTF. The CDR3 nucleotides read TGTGCCAGCAGTAACAGGGGGCAGGGTGGCTACACCTTC.

This clonotype has only a few counts. The CDR3 loop reads CASTGSSGGVFGETQYF. The CDR3 region has the DNA TGTGCCAGCACTGGTTCTAGCGGGGGGGTTTTCGGAGAGACCCAGTACTTC. The chain combines TRBV25-1 with TRBJ2-5; 12 bases match TRBD2. Germline CDR1 and CDR2: MGHDK and SYGVNS. The length of the CDR3 is 17 residues. J gave up 4 bases and V 7 bases, and 13 bases lay outside the gene matches. The complete variable domain, with remaining parts taken from reference TRBV25-1 and TRBJ2-5, reads EADIYQTPRYLVIGTGKKITLECSQTMGHDKMYWYQQDPGMELHLIHYSYGVNSTEKGDLSSESTVSRIRTEHFPLTLESARPSHTSQYLCASTGSSGGVFGETQYFGPGTRLLVL.

CDR3 loop: CSVLIWDSQETQYF. The DNA for the CDR3 is TGCAGCGTTCTTATTTGGGACAGCCAAGAGACCCAGTACTTC. V is TRBV29-1 and J is TRBJ2-5; TRBD1 aligns across 7 bases. Germline V gene sequence: CDR1 SQVTM, CDR2 ANQGSEA. The CDR3 covers 14 residues. Losses at the gene ends were 5 bases for V and 1 base for J; bases not matched to a gene: 7.

This clonotype was observed a handful of times. The rearrangement uses TRBV3-1 and TRBJ2-3, with TRBD2 matching over 11 bases. With V trimmed by 4 bases and J by 6 bases, 9 bases remained unmatched. The germline CDR1 and CDR2 sequences are LGHDT and YNNKEL (reference sequence). The CDR3 sequence is 16 residues long. CDR3 in DNA: TGTGCCAGCAGCCCCCATCTAGCGGGAGGCCCGGATACGCAGTATTTT. Translated: CASSPHLAGGPDTQYF.

The CDR3 sequence is CSASGQGAYGYTF. Here the CDR3 DNA reads TGCAGTGCTAGTGGTCAGGGGGCCTATGGCTACACCTTC. This chain uses TRBV20-1 with TRBJ1-2; 8 positions match TRBD1. Trimming removed 3 bases from V and 4 bases from J; junction bases left unmatched: 4. Per germline, CDR1 DFQATT and CDR2 SNEGSKA (reference sequence). This CDR3 region has 13 residues.

A few counts support this clonotype. This sequence joins TRBV9 and TRBJ2-5, with 14 bases fitting TRBD2. TRBJ2-7 explains the end of the DNA better; the J call may be wrong. From germline, CDR1 is SGDLS and CDR2 YYNGEE. The CDR3 sequence is 18 residues long. CDR3 region: CASSVALATSGRADEQYF. The CDR3 coding sequence is TGTGCCAGCAGCGTAGCCCTCGCGACTAGCGGGAGGGCGGACGAGCAGTACTTC.

This clonotype was seen just once. This sequence joins TRBV4-3 and TRBJ2-1, with a tentative D call TRBD2 (6 bases). V was cut by 1 base and J by 3 bases, with 16 bases left in between. Looked up from germline, CDR1 is LGHNA and CDR2 is YSLEER. The CDR3 is 17 residues long. The CDR3 loop reads CASSQVRGPGVYNEQFF. The DNA of the CDR3 is TGCGCCAGCAGCCAAGTTAGGGGACCGGGGGTCTACAATGAGCAGTTCTTC.

This clonotype was counted a few times. The genes are TRBV29-1 and TRBJ2-1, with D perhaps TRBD2 (5 bases). The germline V and J ends were trimmed by 5 bases and 0 bases, with 14 bases remaining between them. There are 15 residues in the CDR3. The V gene's germline CDR1 is SQVTM and CDR2 ANQGSEA. The CDR3 nucleotides are TGCAGCGTTCTGTTGAGAGGGAGCTCCTACAATGAGCAGTTCTTC. This translates into CSVLLRGSSYNEQFF.

This clonotype was seen only a few times. This chain uses TRBV5-1 with TRBJ2-4; D unclear. The CDR3 loop spans 14 amino acids. Trimming removed 4 bases from V and 0 bases from J, with 8 bases in between. In germline, CDR1 is SGHRS, CDR2 YFSETQ. This CDR3 reads CASSTDTAKNIQYF. The CDR3 DNA reads as TGCGCCAGCAGCACCGACACAGCCAAAAACATTCAGTACTTC.